This T cell receptor (beta chain) was sequenced for a study of blood T cell repertoires in COVID-19. For the study at large: Whether acute or convalescent, the COVID-19 samples came from the United States, Italy and Spain. From T cells, B-cell-depleted T cells, or PBMCs came the material, which was cDNA or gDNA.

The authors' processing: Estimation of nucleated cell counts relied on the amplification of reference gene primers. Data came from immunoSEQ multiplex PCR; TCRdb stores just in-frame clones and leaves some out. The V and J calls and clone size are taken from that table; D and trimming were inferred from the DNA. The table lists some 150,000 clones, about 87% of them singletons. The CDR3 covers 16 residues. The V gene end was trimmed by 5 bases and the J gene end by 7 bases; junction bases not matched to a gene: 8. In germline, CDR1 is SGHTA, CDR2 FQGNSA. The chain is built from TRBV7-2 and TRBJ1-6; the match to TRBD1 covers 10 bases. This sequence originates from a woman between 45 and 60 years old with active or convalescent COVID-19. What was sequenced was peripheral blood. CDR3 sequence reads: CASSTMGQGTNSPLHF. CDR3 DNA: TGTGCCAGCAGCACCATGGGACAGGGGACGAATTCACCCCTCCACTTT.